The source of this TCR beta chain is a study of lymphopenia after photon versus proton radiotherapy. CDR3 length: 15 residues. Germline CDR1 and CDR2: LGHNA and YNFKEQ. V lost 0 bases and J lost 7, with 16 bases in between. Measured with immunoSEQ multiplex PCR; TCRdb has only the in-frame clones, and not every one. The sample includes 30,000 or so clones, around nine tenths of them seen just once. The specimen comprised peripheral blood, sampled from a patient treated with proton-based radiotherapy. V usage is TRBV4-2 and J usage is TRBJ2-7, with a tentative D call TRBD2 (6 bases). This TCR derives from an older woman with cholangiocarcinoma. Some clones in this sample may be carry-over from other donors' samples. Here the CDR3 DNA reads TGTGCCAGCAGCCAAGATCCGGGACTGCGGGGTGAGCAGTACTTC. Residues: CASSQDPGLRGEQYF.